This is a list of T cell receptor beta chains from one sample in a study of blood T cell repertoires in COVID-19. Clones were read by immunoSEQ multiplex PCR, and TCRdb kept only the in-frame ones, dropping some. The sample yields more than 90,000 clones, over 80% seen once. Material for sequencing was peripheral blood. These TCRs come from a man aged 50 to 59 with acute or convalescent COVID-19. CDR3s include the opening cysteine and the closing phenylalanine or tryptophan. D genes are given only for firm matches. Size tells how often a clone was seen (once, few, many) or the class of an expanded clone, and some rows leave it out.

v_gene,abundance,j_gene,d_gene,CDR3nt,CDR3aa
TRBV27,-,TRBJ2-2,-,TGTGCCAGCAGTTTATCGCCTGACAGCCGGGAGCTGTTTTTT,CASSLSPDSRELFF
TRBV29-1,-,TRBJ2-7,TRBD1,TGCAGCGTTGATTTCGTGACAGGGAGTTCCTACGAGCAGTACTTC,CSVDFVTGSSYEQYF
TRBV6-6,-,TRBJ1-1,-,TGTGCCAGCAGTTACTCAAACAGGGCGAACACTGAAGCTTTCTTT,CASSYSNRANTEAFF
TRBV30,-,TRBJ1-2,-,TGTGCCTGGTCCAAAGGGGCAGGACCTACTTATGGCTACACCTTC,CAWSKGAGPTYGYTF
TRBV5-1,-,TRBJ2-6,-,TGCGCCAGCGGGCGGGACGTTCCCTCTGGGGCCAACGTCCTGACTTTC,CASGRDVPSGANVLTF
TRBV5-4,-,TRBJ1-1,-,TGTGCCAGCAATTGGGGACATTTGAACACTGAAGCTTTCTTT,CASNWGHLNTEAFF
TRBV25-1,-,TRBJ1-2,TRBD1,TGTGCCAGCAGTGGTTCGACAGGGTTCAACTATGGCTACACCTTC,CASSGSTGFNYGYTF
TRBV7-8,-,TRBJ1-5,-,TGTGCCAGCAGCTTAATAAATAGCAATCAGCCCCAGCATTTT,CASSLINSNQPQHF
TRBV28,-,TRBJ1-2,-,TGTGCCAGCAGACCTAGGGGTTATGGCTACACCTTC,CASRPRGYGYTF
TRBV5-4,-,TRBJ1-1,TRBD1,TGTGCCAGCAACAGGGGGGAGGACACTGAAGCTTTCTTT,CASNRGEDTEAFF
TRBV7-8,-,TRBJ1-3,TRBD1,TGTGCCAGCAGCTTAAGGACAGGGATAGGAAACACCATATATTTT,CASSLRTGIGNTIYF
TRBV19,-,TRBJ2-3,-,TGTGCCAGTAAGTCAGGGTCAGATACGCAGTATTTT,CASKSGSDTQYF
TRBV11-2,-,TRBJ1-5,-,TGTGCCAGCAGCTTAGATCGGGGAGCTAATCAGCCCCAGCATTTT,CASSLDRGANQPQHF
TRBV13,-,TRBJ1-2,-,TGTGCCAGCAGCACACAGGAGAACTATGGCTACACCTTC,CASSTQENYGYTF
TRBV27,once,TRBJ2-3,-,TGTGCCAGCACCGGGCTCAGGAGGGGAGATACGCAGTATTTT,CASTGLRRGDTQYF
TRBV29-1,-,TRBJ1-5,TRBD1,TGCAGCGTTCTCGGACAGGGGACTAATCAGCCCCAGCATTTT,CSVLGQGTNQPQHF
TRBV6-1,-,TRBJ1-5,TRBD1,TGTGCCAGCAGTGAAGCCAGGGGGCAAGGTCAGCCCCAGCATTTT,CASSEARGQGQPQHF
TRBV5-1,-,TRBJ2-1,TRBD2,TGCGCCAGCCAGCAGAGGCCCCTTAGCGGGGGAGGTATAAATGAGCAGTTCTTC,CASQQRPLSGGGINEQFF
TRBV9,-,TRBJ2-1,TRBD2,TGTGCCAGCAGCTTAACTAGCGAGAAATACAATGAGCAGTTCTTC,CASSLTSEKYNEQFF
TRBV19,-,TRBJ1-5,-,TGTGCCAGTAGTCCCCGCCGGGGGCCCCAGCATTTT,CASSPRRGPQHF
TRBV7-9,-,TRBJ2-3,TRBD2,TGTGCCAGCAGCTCTCGCGGGGGGACAGATACGCAGTATTTT,CASSSRGGTDTQYF
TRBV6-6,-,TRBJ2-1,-,TGTGCCAGCAGTTACTCTGCGGGGTCCTACAATGAGCAGTTCTTC,CASSYSAGSYNEQFF
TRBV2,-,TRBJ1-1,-,TGTGCCAGCAGTGGTCGACAGATCACTGAAGCTTTCTTT,CASSGRQITEAFF
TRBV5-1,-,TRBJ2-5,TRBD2,TGCGCCAGCAGGTTCCTAGCGGGGGGCTTCCAAGAGACCCAGTACTTC,CASRFLAGGFQETQYF
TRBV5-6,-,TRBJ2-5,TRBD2,TGTGCCAGCAGCTTGGGACTAGCGGGGTTACAAGAGACCCAGTACTTC,CASSLGLAGLQETQYF
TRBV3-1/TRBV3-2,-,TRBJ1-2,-,TGTGCCAGCAGCCTTTCGACAGGAATCTATGGCTACACCTTC,CASSLSTGIYGYTF
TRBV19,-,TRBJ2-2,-,TGTGCCAGTAGTAGAACAGGGCTGGTCGCGACCGGGGAGCTGTTTTTT,CASSRTGLVATGELFF
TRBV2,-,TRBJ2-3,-,TGTGCCAGCGGTCCTGGCAGGGACACAGATACGCAGTATTTT,CASGPGRDTDTQYF
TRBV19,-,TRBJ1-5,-,TGTGCCAGTAGCCAGGGGAAAGCGTTTTATAGCAATCAGCCCCAGCATTTT,CASSQGKAFYSNQPQHF
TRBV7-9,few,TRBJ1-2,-,TGTGCCAGCAGCTTCAGAGGCCCCTCAACAGGGGGCTACACCTTC,CASSFRGPSTGGYTF
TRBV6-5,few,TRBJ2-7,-,TGTGCCAGCATCAAATGGGGCTACTCCTACGAGCAGTACTTC,CASIKWGYSYEQYF
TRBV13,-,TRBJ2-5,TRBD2,TGTGCCAGCAGCTTAAGGACTAGCGGGGGCCAAGAGACCCAGTACTTC,CASSLRTSGGQETQYF
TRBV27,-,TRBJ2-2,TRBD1,TGTGCCAGCAGTTTGTCGGACAGGGCCGTTGCTGGGGAGCTGTTTTTT,CASSLSDRAVAGELFF
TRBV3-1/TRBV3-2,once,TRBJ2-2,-,TGTGCCAGCAGCCAAGATCTTGTGGGGGAGCTGTTTTTT,CASSQDLVGELFF
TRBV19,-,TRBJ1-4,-,TGTGCCACCCGAACCTACGGAGAGGCAACTAATGAAAAACTGTTTTTT,CATRTYGEATNEKLFF
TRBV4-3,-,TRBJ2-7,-,TGCGCCAGCAGCCGGGACACGAGCTCCTACGAGCAGTACTTC,CASSRDTSSYEQYF
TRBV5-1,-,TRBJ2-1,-,TGCGCCAGCAGCTTGGCAGGGGTCGTAGTTTACAATGAGCAGTTCTTC,CASSLAGVVVYNEQFF
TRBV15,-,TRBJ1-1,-,TGTGCCACCAGCAGACCGGGACAGAACACTGAAGCTTTCTTT,CATSRPGQNTEAFF
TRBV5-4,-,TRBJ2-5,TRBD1,TGTGCCAGCAGCTCCCTGACAGGGGGCCCAGAGACCCAGTACTTC,CASSSLTGGPETQYF
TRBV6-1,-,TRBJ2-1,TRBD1,TGTGCCAGCAGTGATTATGGGACAGGGGCATACAATGAGCAGTTCTTC,CASSDYGTGAYNEQFF
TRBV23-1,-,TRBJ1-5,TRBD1,TGCGCCAGCAGTCAATACTCCGGGACAGGGGTGTCCGTCCAGCCCCAGCATTTT,CASSQYSGTGVSVQPQHF
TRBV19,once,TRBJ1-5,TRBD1,TGTGCCAGTAGTATAGACCGACAGGGCAAGCCCCAGCATTTT,CASSIDRQGKPQHF
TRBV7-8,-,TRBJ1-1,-,TGTGCCAGCAGCTTAACTACCGGGGGTGGGACTGAAGCTTTCTTT,CASSLTTGGGTEAFF
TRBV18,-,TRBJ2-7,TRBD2,TGTGCCAGCTCACCAAATAGCGGGGGGGCCTACGAGCAGTACTTC,CASSPNSGGAYEQYF
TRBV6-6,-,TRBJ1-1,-,TGTGCCAGCAGTCCTGACAGTGGCACTGAAGCTTTCTTT,CASSPDSGTEAFF
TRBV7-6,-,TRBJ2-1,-,TGTGCCAGCAGCTTAGGACTCAGCCGGGGAGAGCAGTTCTTC,CASSLGLSRGEQFF
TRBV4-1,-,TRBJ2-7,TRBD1,TGCGCCAGCAGCCACCTAGGACAGGGTCGGAACGAGCAGTACTTC,CASSHLGQGRNEQYF
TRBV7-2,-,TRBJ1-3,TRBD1,TGTGCCAGCAGCTCAAGAGGTCGGGACAGGGGAGGAAACACCATATATTTT,CASSSRGRDRGGNTIYF
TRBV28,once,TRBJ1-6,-,TGTGCCAGCAGAAGACAAGAGAATTCACCCCTCCACTTT,CASRRQENSPLHF